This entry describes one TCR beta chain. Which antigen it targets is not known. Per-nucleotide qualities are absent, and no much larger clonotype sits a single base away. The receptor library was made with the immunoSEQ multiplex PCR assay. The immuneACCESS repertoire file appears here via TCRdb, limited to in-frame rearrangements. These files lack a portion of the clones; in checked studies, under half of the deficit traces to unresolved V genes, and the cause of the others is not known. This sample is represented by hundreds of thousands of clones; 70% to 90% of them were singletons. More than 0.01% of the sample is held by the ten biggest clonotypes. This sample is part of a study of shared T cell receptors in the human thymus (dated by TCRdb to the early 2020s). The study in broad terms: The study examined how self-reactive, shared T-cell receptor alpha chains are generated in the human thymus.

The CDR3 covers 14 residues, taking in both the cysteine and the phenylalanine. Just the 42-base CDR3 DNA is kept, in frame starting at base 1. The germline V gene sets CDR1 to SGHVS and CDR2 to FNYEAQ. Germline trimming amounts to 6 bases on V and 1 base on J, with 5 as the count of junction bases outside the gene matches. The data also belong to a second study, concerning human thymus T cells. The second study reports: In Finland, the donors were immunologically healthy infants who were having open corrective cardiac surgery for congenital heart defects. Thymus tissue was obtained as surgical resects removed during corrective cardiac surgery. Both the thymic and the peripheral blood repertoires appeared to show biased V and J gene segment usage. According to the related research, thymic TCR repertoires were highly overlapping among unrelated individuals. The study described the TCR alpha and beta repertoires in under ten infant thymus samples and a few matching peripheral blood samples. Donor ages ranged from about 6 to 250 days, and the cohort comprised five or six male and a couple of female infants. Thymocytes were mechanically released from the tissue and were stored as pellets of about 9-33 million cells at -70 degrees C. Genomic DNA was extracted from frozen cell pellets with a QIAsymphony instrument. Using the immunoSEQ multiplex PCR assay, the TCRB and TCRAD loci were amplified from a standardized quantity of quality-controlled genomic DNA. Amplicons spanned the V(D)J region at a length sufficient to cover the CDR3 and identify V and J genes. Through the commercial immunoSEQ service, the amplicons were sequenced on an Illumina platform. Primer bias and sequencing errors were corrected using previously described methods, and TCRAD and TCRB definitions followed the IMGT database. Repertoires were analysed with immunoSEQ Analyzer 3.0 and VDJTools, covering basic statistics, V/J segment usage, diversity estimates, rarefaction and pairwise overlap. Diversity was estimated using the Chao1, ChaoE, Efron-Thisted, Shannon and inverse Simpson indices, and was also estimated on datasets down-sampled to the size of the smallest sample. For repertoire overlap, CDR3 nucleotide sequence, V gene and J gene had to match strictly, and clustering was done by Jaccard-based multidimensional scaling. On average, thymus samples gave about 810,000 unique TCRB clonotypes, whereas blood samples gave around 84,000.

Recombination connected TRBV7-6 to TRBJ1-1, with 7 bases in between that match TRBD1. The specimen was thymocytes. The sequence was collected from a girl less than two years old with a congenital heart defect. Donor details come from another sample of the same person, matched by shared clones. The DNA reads TGTGCCAGCAGAGCCGGGACAGCGAACACTGAAGCTTTCTTT. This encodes CASRAGTANTEAFF.